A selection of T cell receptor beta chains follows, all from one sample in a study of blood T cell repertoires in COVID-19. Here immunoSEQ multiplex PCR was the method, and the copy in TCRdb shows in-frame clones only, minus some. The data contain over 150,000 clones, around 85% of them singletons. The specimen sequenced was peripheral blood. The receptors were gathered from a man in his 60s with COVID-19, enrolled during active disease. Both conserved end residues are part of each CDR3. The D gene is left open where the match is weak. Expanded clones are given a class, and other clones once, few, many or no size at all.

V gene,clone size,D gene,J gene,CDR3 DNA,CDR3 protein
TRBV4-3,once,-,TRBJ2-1,TGCGCCAGCAGCCAAGATGGCACAGCGGGCTACAATGAGCAGTTCTTC,CASSQDGTAGYNEQFF
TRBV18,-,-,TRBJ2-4,TGTGCCAGCTCCTCGGGGGGCTCAGCCAAAAACATTCAGTACTTC,CASSSGGSAKNIQYF
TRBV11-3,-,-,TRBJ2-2,TGTGCCAGCAGCCCCGGGACTTCTAACACCGGGGAGCTGTTTTTT,CASSPGTSNTGELFF
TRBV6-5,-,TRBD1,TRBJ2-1,TGTGCCAGCATCGAACCGGGACAGTTGGTATGGGAGCAGTTCTTC,CASIEPGQLVWEQFF
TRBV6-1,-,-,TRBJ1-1,TGTGCCAGCAGTTCCCCGTCAGGCTCGGACACTGAAGCTTTCTTT,CASSSPSGSDTEAFF
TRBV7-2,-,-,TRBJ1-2,TGTGCCAGCAGCTTCGGGGGTGTCTCGAATCCCGGGCACTTC,CASSFGGVSNPGHF
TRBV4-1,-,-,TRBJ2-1,TGCGCCAGCAGCCAAGACCCCGGGAGTGCTGTGAATGAGCAGTTCTTC,CASSQDPGSAVNEQFF
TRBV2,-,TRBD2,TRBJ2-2,TGTGCCAGCAGCCGCGGACTAGCGGGGGGCGGGTACACCGGGGAGCTGTTTTTT,CASSRGLAGGGYTGELFF
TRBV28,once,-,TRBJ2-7,TGTGCCAGCAGTATCCAGACACTGGGGCTCCGAGGGCAGTACTTC,CASSIQTLGLRGQYF
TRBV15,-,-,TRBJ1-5,TGTGCCACCAGCAGAGATTCCGGCAGGGATGGCAATCAGCCCCAGCATTTT,CATSRDSGRDGNQPQHF
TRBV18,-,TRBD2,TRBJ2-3,TGTGCCAGCTCACCGAGAGGACTAGCGGGAGGAGATACGCAGTATTTT,CASSPRGLAGGDTQYF
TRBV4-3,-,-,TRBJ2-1,TGCGCCAGCAGCCAGGGGACTCGGAGGAATGAGCAGTTCTTC,CASSQGTRRNEQFF
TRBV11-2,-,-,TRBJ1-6,TGTGCCAGCAGCTTACTCTTAGGCAGGGCCTCTCTAAATTTACCCCTCCACTTT,CASSLLLGRASLNLPLHF
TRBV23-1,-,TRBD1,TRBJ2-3,TGCGCCAGCGTAGTCCCCAGCCCGAAATTGGGACAGGGGAGGACAGATACGCAGTATTTT,CASVVPSPKLGQGRTDTQYF
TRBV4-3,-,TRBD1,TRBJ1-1,TGCGCCAGCAGCCAAATGACAGGGATGAACACTGAAGCTTTCTTT,CASSQMTGMNTEAFF